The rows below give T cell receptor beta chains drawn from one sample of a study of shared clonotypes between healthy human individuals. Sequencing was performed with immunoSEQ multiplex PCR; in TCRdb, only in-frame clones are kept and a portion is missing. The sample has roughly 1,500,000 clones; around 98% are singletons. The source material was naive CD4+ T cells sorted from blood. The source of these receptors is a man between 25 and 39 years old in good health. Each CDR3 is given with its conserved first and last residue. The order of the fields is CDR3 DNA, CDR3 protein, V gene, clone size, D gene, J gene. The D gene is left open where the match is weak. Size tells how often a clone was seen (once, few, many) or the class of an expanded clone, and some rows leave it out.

CDR3 DNA: TGTGCCAGCAGCTTACCCCTAGCGGGGAACAATGAGCAGTTCTTC
CDR3 protein: CASSLPLAGNNEQFF
V gene: TRBV7-6
clone size: NA
D gene: TRBD2
J gene: TRBJ2-1

CDR3 DNA: TGCGCCAGCAGCGAAACAGGGGGGGCCTACGAGCAGTACTTC
CDR3 protein: CASSETGGAYEQYF
V gene: TRBV5-1
clone size: NA
D gene: NA
J gene: TRBJ2-7

CDR3 DNA: TGTGCCAGCAGCTTAGATCTCGGGGGGGCCTACGAGCAGTACTTC
CDR3 protein: CASSLDLGGAYEQYF
V gene: TRBV11-2
clone size: NA
D gene: TRBD2
J gene: TRBJ2-7

CDR3 DNA: TGCGCCAGCAGCTTGACCGGGACAGGGTCCCACGAGCAGTACTTC
CDR3 protein: CASSLTGTGSHEQYF
V gene: TRBV5-1
clone size: NA
D gene: TRBD1
J gene: TRBJ2-7

CDR3 DNA: TGTGCCAGCTCACCCTTTGCGGGGTACAATGAGCAGTTCTTC
CDR3 protein: CASSPFAGYNEQFF
V gene: TRBV18
clone size: NA
D gene: NA
J gene: TRBJ2-1

CDR3 DNA: TGTGCCAGCAGTTTAACCCAGGGGGTGGCCGGGGAGCTGTTTTTT
CDR3 protein: CASSLTQGVAGELFF
V gene: TRBV27
clone size: once
D gene: TRBD1
J gene: TRBJ2-2

CDR3 DNA: TGTGCCAGCAGCAAACGACTAGCGGGAGGTTCGGGGGATGAGCAGTTCTTC
CDR3 protein: CASSKRLAGGSGDEQFF
V gene: TRBV7-2
clone size: NA
D gene: TRBD2
J gene: TRBJ2-1

CDR3 DNA: TGTGCCACTGGAGCCTGGGGAACTGGAAACACCATATATTTT
CDR3 protein: CATGAWGTGNTIYF
V gene: TRBV6-1
clone size: NA
D gene: NA
J gene: TRBJ1-3

CDR3 DNA: TGTGCCAGTAGTCTGAGGCTTAGCAATCAGCCCCAGCATTTT
CDR3 protein: CASSLRLSNQPQHF
V gene: TRBV19
clone size: NA
D gene: NA
J gene: TRBJ1-5

CDR3 DNA: TGCGCCAGCAGCCACAACGTGGACAGGGGAGGATATGGCTACACCTTC
CDR3 protein: CASSHNVDRGGYGYTF
V gene: TRBV4-1
clone size: NA
D gene: TRBD1
J gene: TRBJ1-2

CDR3 DNA: TGCGCCAGCAGCTGGACAGAAGAGACCCAGTACTTC
CDR3 protein: CASSWTEETQYF
V gene: TRBV5-1
clone size: NA
D gene: NA
J gene: TRBJ2-5

CDR3 DNA: TGTGCCAGCAGTTACGGTTTCGGGATCCAAGAGACCCAGTACTTC
CDR3 protein: CASSYGFGIQETQYF
V gene: TRBV6-6
clone size: NA
D gene: NA
J gene: TRBJ2-5

CDR3 DNA: TGTGCCAGCTCACCACCGGGGGGGGCCTCCTACAATGAGCAGTTCTTC
CDR3 protein: CASSPPGGASYNEQFF
V gene: TRBV18
clone size: NA
D gene: NA
J gene: TRBJ2-1

CDR3 DNA: TGTGCCAGCAACAAAGCGGGAGGGCCCGCCGAGCAGTACTTC
CDR3 protein: CASNKAGGPAEQYF
V gene: TRBV7-2
clone size: NA
D gene: TRBD2
J gene: TRBJ2-7

CDR3 DNA: TGTGCCAGCAGTCCCTCGGGGGCAACTAATGAAAAACTGTTTTTT
CDR3 protein: CASSPSGATNEKLFF
V gene: TRBV28
clone size: NA
D gene: NA
J gene: TRBJ1-4

CDR3 DNA: TGTGCCCTAAGTGAGGGCAGGTACACCTTC
CDR3 protein: CALSEGRYTF
V gene: TRBV30
clone size: NA
D gene: NA
J gene: TRBJ1-2

CDR3 DNA: TGTGCCAGCAGCTCCCGACAGACACTGAACACCGGGGAGCTGTTTTTT
CDR3 protein: CASSSRQTLNTGELFF
V gene: TRBV7-6
clone size: NA
D gene: NA
J gene: TRBJ2-2

CDR3 DNA: TGCGCCAGCAGCTTGGAAGGGTTCGACTATGGCTACACCTTC
CDR3 protein: CASSLEGFDYGYTF
V gene: TRBV5-1
clone size: NA
D gene: NA
J gene: TRBJ1-2

CDR3 DNA: TGCAGTGCTTTGAAGGGTAGTGAGCAGTTCTTC
CDR3 protein: CSALKGSEQFF
V gene: TRBV20-1
clone size: NA
D gene: NA
J gene: TRBJ2-1

CDR3 DNA: TGCGCCAGCAGCCTCTGGACAGGGGATATAGAGACCCAGTACTTC
CDR3 protein: CASSLWTGDIETQYF
V gene: TRBV4-3
clone size: NA
D gene: TRBD1
J gene: TRBJ2-5

CDR3 DNA: TGTGCCTGGAACCTCCTAGCGGGATCGGGAGGCATTCAGTACTTC
CDR3 protein: CAWNLLAGSGGIQYF
V gene: TRBV30
clone size: few
D gene: TRBD2
J gene: TRBJ2-4

CDR3 DNA: TGTGCCAGCAGCGTAGTTAGCGGGAGGTTTATCGGGGAGCTGTTTTTT
CDR3 protein: CASSVVSGRFIGELFF
V gene: TRBV9
clone size: NA
D gene: TRBD2
J gene: TRBJ2-2

CDR3 DNA: TGCGCCAGCAGGGTCCCCCTCAGCACAGATACGCAGTATTTT
CDR3 protein: CASRVPLSTDTQYF
V gene: TRBV5-1
clone size: NA
D gene: NA
J gene: TRBJ2-3

CDR3 DNA: TGTGCCAGCAGGAATCTAGCGGAACAAAGCTACGAGCAGTACTTC
CDR3 protein: CASRNLAEQSYEQYF
V gene: TRBV6-6
clone size: NA
D gene: TRBD2
J gene: TRBJ2-7

CDR3 DNA: TGTGCCAGCCGCCTGGGACTACCCACCTACGAGCAGTACTTC
CDR3 protein: CASRLGLPTYEQYF
V gene: TRBV28
clone size: NA
D gene: TRBD2
J gene: TRBJ2-7

CDR3 DNA: TGCGCCAGCAGCCAAGATCTGGCGGGCGAGCAGTACTTC
CDR3 protein: CASSQDLAGEQYF
V gene: TRBV4-3
clone size: NA
D gene: NA
J gene: TRBJ2-7

CDR3 DNA: TGCGCCAGCAGCCAAAACAACCCCGTATACAATGAGCAGTTCTTC
CDR3 protein: CASSQNNPVYNEQFF
V gene: TRBV4-3
clone size: NA
D gene: NA
J gene: TRBJ2-1

CDR3 DNA: TGTGCCAGCAGCGGGGACGGGTATGGCTACACCTTC
CDR3 protein: CASSGDGYGYTF
V gene: TRBV9
clone size: NA
D gene: NA
J gene: TRBJ1-2

CDR3 DNA: TGTGCCAGCAGTTCTGGATACGAGCAGTACTTC
CDR3 protein: CASSSGYEQYF
V gene: TRBV27
clone size: NA
D gene: NA
J gene: TRBJ2-7